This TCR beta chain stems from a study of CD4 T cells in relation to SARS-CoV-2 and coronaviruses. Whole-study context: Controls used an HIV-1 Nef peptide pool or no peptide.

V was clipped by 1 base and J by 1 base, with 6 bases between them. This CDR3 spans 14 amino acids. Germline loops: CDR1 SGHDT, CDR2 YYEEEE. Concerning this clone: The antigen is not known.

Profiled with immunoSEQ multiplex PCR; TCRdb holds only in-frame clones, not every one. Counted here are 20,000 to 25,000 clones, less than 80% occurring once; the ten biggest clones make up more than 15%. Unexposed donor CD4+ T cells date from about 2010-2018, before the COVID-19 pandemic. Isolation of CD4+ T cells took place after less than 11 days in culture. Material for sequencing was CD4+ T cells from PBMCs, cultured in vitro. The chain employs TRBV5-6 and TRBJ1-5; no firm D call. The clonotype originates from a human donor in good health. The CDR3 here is CASSLMRSNQPQHF. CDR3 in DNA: TGTGCCAGCAGCTTGATGAGAAGCAATCAGCCCCAGCATTTT.